These 6 T cell receptor beta chains originate from one sample sequenced in a study of identical twins (dated by TCRdb to 2016 to 2017). The library came from 5' RACE. Sequencing relied on an Illumina HiSeq 2000. TCRdb itself trimmed the public reads at Q25 with fastp, ran MiXCR and retained productive beta chains. Duplicate CDR3 protein sequences are folded into a single record with the most common DNA and genes. A total of hundreds of thousands of distinct CDR3 sequences appear in this sample, about 20% of them only once. The ten largest clones represent 0.48% of the sample. The same sample was also studied in work on yellow fever vaccine responses in identical twins.

The sample comprised CD4+ T cells sorted from blood. The receptors derive from a woman in her late teens or twenties in good health.

This clonotype has just one count. V is TRBV9 and J is TRBJ2-2; D is undetermined. The ends were cut back, 0 bases at V and 5 bases at J, with 8 bases in the middle. Per the germline V gene, CDR1 is SGDLS and CDR2 is YYNGEE. The CDR3 is 14 amino acids. CDR3 sequence: CASSVDPGTGELFF. DNA for the CDR3: TGTGCCAGCAGCGTAGACCCTGGGACCGGGGAGCTGTTTTTT.

The chain combines TRBV20-1 with TRBJ2-1; 8 bases align to TRBD2. This CDR3 comprises 14 residues. CDR1 is DFQATT, CDR2 SNEGSKA, per germline (reference sequence). V lost 3 bases and J lost 12; bases outside the gene matches: 13. The CDR3 DNA follows: TGCAGTGCTAGCGCGACTAGCGCTGTGGTGGGGCAGTTCTTC. It translates to CSASATSAVVGQFF.

The table lists this clonotype with a few counts. The V call is TRBV7-2, the J call TRBJ2-7; TRBD2 matches 14 bases. The V gene end was trimmed by 5 bases and the J gene end by 4 bases; junction bases not matched to a gene: 7. The CDR3 contains 16 residues. Germline V gene data show CDR1 as SGHTA and CDR2 as FQGNSA. The CDR3 reads CASSAGTSGSRYEQYF. DNA for the CDR3: TGTGCCAGCAGCGCCGGGACTAGCGGGAGTAGGTACGAGCAGTACTTC.

This clonotype was seen only a few times. The rearrangement joins TRBV18 to TRBJ1-5, with D uncertain. The germline V gene encodes CDR1 KGHSH and CDR2 LQKENI. This CDR3 spans 15 amino acids. The V end lost 2 bases, the J end lost 2 bases, and 10 bases lay between the germline ends. The DNA for the CDR3 is TGTGCCAGCTCACCAAGTCCGCTCGGCAATCAGCCCCAGCATTTT. It encodes CASSPSPLGNQPQHF.

This clonotype was seen a few times. CDR3 DNA sequence: TGCAGTGCCGACGAAGGGGCAGGGAATTCACCCCTCCACTTT. It translates to CSADEGAGNSPLHF. The V and J genes are TRBV20-1 and TRBJ1-6; possibly TRBD1 for D (5 bases). This CDR3 region has 14 residues. V lost 6 bases to trimming and J lost 7 bases, with 16 bases between them. Looked up from germline, CDR1 is DFQATT and CDR2 is SNEGSKA (reference sequence).

The rearrangement uses TRBV5-5 and TRBJ2-7; the D is unclear. Germline CDR1 reads SGHKS; CDR2 reads YYEKEE (reference sequence). V was shortened by 5 bases and J by 4 bases, with 16 bases between the two germline ends. The CDR3 loop spans 14 amino acids. CDR3 bases: TGTGCCAGCAGTTTAAGCCTGACCGATTACGAGCAGTACGTC. It codes for CASSLSLTDYEQYV.